The next 10 T cell receptor beta chains were all read from a single sample in a study of graft-versus-host responses after intestinal transplantation. The repertoire was sequenced with immunoSEQ multiplex PCR; TCRdb's copy has only in-frame clones and lacks some. The data show 77,000 or so clones, 92% seen once. Sample: PBMCs, taken 98 days after intestinal transplantation. The receptors shown here come from a human patient who received an intestinal transplant, so some T cells may come from the graft donor.

This clone was picked up a small number of times. This chain connects TRBV5-6 to TRBJ1-2, with D perhaps TRBD1 (5 bases). The CDR3 sequence is 11 residues long. The V end was cut by 7 bases, the J end by 6 bases, with 10 bases between. Germline V gene lookup returns CDR1 SGHDT and CDR2 YYEEEE. This CDR3 reads CASGTGHGYTF. The CDR3 DNA reads TGTGCCAGCGGGACGGGACATGGCTACACCTTC.

This chain connects TRBV10-1 to TRBJ2-5, with no clear D. The CDR3 sequence is 12 residues long. V lost 3 bases, J lost 2 bases, and 4 bases lay in between. In germline, CDR1 is WNHNN, CDR2 SYGVQD (reference sequence). The CDR3 DNA sequence: TGCGCCAGCAGTGACGGACAAGAGACCCAGTACTTC. Protein sequence: CASSDGQETQYF.

The chain links TRBV5-4 to TRBJ2-5; 9 nucleotides line up with TRBD2. Germline loops: CDR1 SGHNT, CDR2 YYREEE (reference sequence). With 2 bases clipped from V and 3 bases from J, the junction kept 8 bases outside the gene matches. The CDR3 loop spans 16 amino acids. CDR3 in DNA: TGTGCCAGCAGCTTCTCAGCGGGAGGTTATAAAGAGACCCAGTACTTC. It translates to CASSFSAGGYKETQYF.

The gene calls are TRBV27 and TRBJ1-5; D is uncertain. Deletions cut 3 bases from V and 3 bases from J, with 12 bases between. The CDR3 contains 15 residues. The germline V gene has CDR1 MNHEY and CDR2 SMNVEV (reference sequence). The CDR3 sequence: CASSLDWGPNQPQHF. The CDR3 coding sequence is TGTGCCAGCAGTTTGGATTGGGGTCCCAATCAGCCCCAGCATTTT.

CDR3 loop: CASSPPESGDTYEQYF. CDR3 DNA sequence: TGTGCCAGCAGTCCTCCGGAGAGCGGGGACACCTACGAGCAGTACTTC. The V and J genes are TRBV27 and TRBJ2-7, with a weak D call TRBD2 (7 bases). V was cut by 5 bases and J by 2 bases, with 19 bases left in between. The CDR3 loop spans 16 amino acids. Per the germline V gene, CDR1 is MNHEY and CDR2 is SMNVEV (reference sequence).

The chain links TRBV2 to TRBJ2-7; D perhaps matches TRBD2 (6 bases). V lost 8 bases, J lost 5 bases, and 19 bases lay in between. CDR1 SNHLY and CDR2 FYNNEI come from the germline V gene. The CDR3 totals 14 residues. The CDR3 loop is CASGGLAVGNEQYF. The CDR3 nucleotides are TGTGCCAGCGGAGGTTTAGCGGTAGGGAACGAGCAGTACTTC.

This chain uses TRBV11-1 with TRBJ2-2; 7 bases agree with TRBD2. Germline V gene sequence: CDR1 SGHAT, CDR2 FQDESV (reference sequence). The CDR3 has 15 residues. Trimming cost V 2 bases and J 1 base; bases outside gene matches: 1. DNA for the CDR3: TGTGCCAGCAGCTTAACGGGGGGGAACACCGGGGAGCTGTTTTTT. This encodes CASSLTGGNTGELFF.

V is TRBV9 and J is TRBJ2-3; 9 nucleotides agree with TRBD2. The CDR3 has 16 residues. V lost 0 bases, J lost 1 base, and 3 bases stayed unmatched. CDR1 SGDLS and CDR2 YYNGEE come from the germline V gene. The CDR3 DNA follows: TGTGCCAGCAGCGTAGACGTAGCGGGAGGCACAGATACGCAGTATTTT. As protein: CASSVDVAGGTDTQYF.

The J gene is TRBJ2-1, the V gene TRBV6-4; D is ambiguous. Trimming stripped 0 bases from V and 10 bases from J, with 7 bases between. The CDR3 is 12 residues long. CDR1 is MRHNA, CDR2 SNTAGT, per germline. CDR3 region: CASSDSRSEQFF. The CDR3 DNA follows: TGTGCCAGCAGTGACTCGAGAAGCGAGCAGTTCTTC.

CDR3 DNA sequence: TGTGCCAGCAGTTACTCGTTCATTATCGGCTACACCTTC. Amino acids: CASSYSFIIGYTF. The rearrangement joins TRBV6-5 to TRBJ1-2; D unclear. Germline V lookup: CDR1 MNHEY, CDR2 SVGAGI. Between the trimmed V and J ends, which lost 0 bases and 8 bases, there was a span of 10 bases. The CDR3 sequence is 13 residues long.